Given below is one T cell receptor beta chain in context. Its antigen is currently unknown. Method: immunoSEQ multiplex PCR; TCRdb's copy keeps in-frame clones and lacks some. The repertoire holds approximately 300,000 clones, with 87% as singletons. The data were obtained in a study of cytomegalovirus exposure and HLA in healthy donors. The overall study: The same platform was used for the 95 to 150 validation repertoires and the approximately 670 first-cohort repertoires, a later analysis reported. Study conclusions and caveats: Reported results showed that the classifier diagnosed cytomegalovirus status with high specificity and sensitivity. In vitro assays verified that three CMV-associated chains recognized CMV antigens specifically. Subsequent analysis revealed that first-cohort TCR clusters tended to co-occur in the approximately 120 validation repertoires.

What was sequenced was PBMCs. The receptor comes from a woman in her twenties or thirties in good health and CMV-seropositive.

CDR3 region: CASSQNVGLSYEQYF. The CDR3 DNA sequence: TGTGCCAGCAGCCAAAACGTAGGGCTTAGCTACGAGCAGTACTTC. The chain is built from TRBV4-2 and TRBJ2-7; D not resolved. V was trimmed by 2 bases and J by 3 bases, leaving 14 bases between them. This CDR3 has 15 amino acids. Germline CDR1 reads LGHNA; CDR2 reads YNFKEQ.